The 13 T cell receptor beta chains below come from one sample, sequenced in a study of cytomegalovirus exposure and HLA in healthy donors. With 60 Vbeta and 13 Jbeta primers, the PCR was carried out. Sequencing was performed with immunoSEQ multiplex PCR; in TCRdb, only in-frame clones are kept and a portion is missing. This table has about 170,000 clones, approximately 78% appearing once. The specimen sequenced was PBMCs. The receptor set was obtained from a girl aged 2-10 years in good health and CMV-seropositive.

This chain joins TRBV5-6 and TRBJ2-7; 9 bases agree with TRBD1. CDR3 length: 15 residues. The V and J ends lost 4 bases and 1 base, in that order; junction bases with no gene match: 6. The V gene's germline CDR1 is SGHDT and CDR2 YYEEEE. CDR3 in amino acids: CASSGRDRVSYEQYF. The DNA of the CDR3 is TGTGCCAGCAGCGGCAGGGACAGGGTGTCCTACGAGCAGTACTTC. The entire variable domain, with the rest obtained from reference TRBV5-6 and TRBJ2-7, is as follows: DAGVTQSPTHLIKTRGQQVTLRCSPKSGHDTVSWYQQALGQGPQFIFQYYEEEERQRGNFPDRFSGHQFPNYSSELNVNALLLGDSALYLCASSGRDRVSYEQYFGPGTRLTVT.

J is TRBJ1-5 and V is TRBV7-9; D remains ambiguous. Germline V lookup: CDR1 SEHNR, CDR2 FQNEAQ (reference sequence). The ends were cut back, 4 bases at V and 6 bases at J, with 7 bases in the middle. The CDR3 runs to 12 residues. CDR3 protein: CASSSPSQPQHF. CDR3 nucleotides: TGTGCCAGCAGCTCACCTAGTCAGCCCCAGCATTTT. The full variable domain, in which reference TRBV7-9 and TRBJ1-5 provide the parts outside the CDR3, is DTGVSQNPRHKITKRGQNVTFRCDPISEHNRLYWYRQTLGQGPEFLTYFQNEAQLEKSRLLSDRFSAERPKGSFSTLEIQRTEQGDSAMYLCASSSPSQPQHFGDGTRLSIL.

The chain carries TRBV4-1 and TRBJ2-5, with D possibly TRBD1 on 5 matching bases. The CDR3 runs 17 residues. Trimming stripped 4 bases from V and 0 bases from J, with 18 bases between. The germline V gene has CDR1 MGHRA and CDR2 YSYEKL. The CDR3 here is CASSRWGTTPYQETQYF. For the CDR3, the DNA is TGCGCCAGCAGCCGGTGGGGCACCACCCCGTACCAAGAGACCCAGTACTTC.

The gene calls are TRBV25-1 and TRBJ2-3, with 11 nucleotides matching TRBD2. The V segment lost 4 bases and the J segment 5 bases; nucleotides outside the gene matches: 8. The CDR3 consists of 16 residues. From germline, CDR1 is MGHDK and CDR2 SYGVNS. CDR3 in DNA: TGTGCCAGCAGTGTCCCACTAGCGGGAGTCGGAGATACGCAGTATTTT. Its protein is CASSVPLAGVGDTQYF.

Note on this clone: At one of its ends the junction is not consistent with the germline gene, which may arise from a read error. The sample contains more than one DNA sequence encoding this CDR3. V and J are TRBV2 and TRBJ2-3; weak D call: TRBD2 (6 bases). Germline CDR1 is SNHLY and CDR2 is FYNNEI. The CDR3 has 14 amino acids. Here the CDR3 DNA reads TGTGCCAGCTCGAGGGGACTTGGCACGGATACGCAGTATTTT. Its protein product is CASSRGLGTDTQYF. The entire variable domain, with the rest obtained from reference TRBV2 and TRBJ2-3, is as follows: EPEVTQTPSHQVTQMGQEVILRCVPISNHLYFYWYRQILGQKVEFLVSFYNNEISEKSEIFDDQFSVERPDGSNFTLKIRSTKLEDSAMYFCASSRGLGTDTQYFGPGTRLTVL.

V gene TRBV4-1 combines with J gene TRBJ1-1, with D maybe TRBD1 (5 bases). Germline V gene data show CDR1 as MGHRA and CDR2 as YSYEKL. The CDR3 is made up of 16 amino acids. V was cut by 1 base and J by 3 bases, with 15 bases left in between. The CDR3 reads CASSQGSGDAHTEAFF. CDR3 nucleotides: TGCGCCAGCAGCCAAGGGTCGGGGGACGCGCACACTGAAGCTTTCTTT.

This chain links TRBV6-1 with TRBJ1-2; D perhaps matches TRBD1 (6 bases). The CDR3 is 15 residues long. Germline values: CDR1 MNHNS, CDR2 SASEGT. The V end lost 5 bases, the J end lost 8 bases, and 21 bases lay between the germline ends. Here the CDR3 DNA reads TGTGCCAGCAGTTCCCGAATACAGGGACCTGGGGGCTACACCTTC. This sequence encodes CASSSRIQGPGGYTF.

This chain joins TRBV15 and TRBJ2-1, with 8 bases identical to TRBD2. CDR1 and CDR2 (germline): LNHNV, YYDKDF (reference sequence). This CDR3 is built from 16 residues. V was pared by 4 bases and J by 9 bases, with 14 bases of the junction left unmatched. CDR3 residues: CATSTLETSAQVEQFF. The CDR3, as DNA: TGTGCCACCAGCACCCTCGAGACTAGCGCCCAGGTTGAGCAGTTCTTC.

V gene TRBV6-5 combines with J gene TRBJ2-2, with D possibly being TRBD1 (5 bases). CDR3 size: 13 residues. Trimming stripped 6 bases from V and 8 bases from J, with 13 bases between. Germline CDR1 is MNHEY and CDR2 is SVGAGI. In nucleotides, the CDR3 is TGTGCCAGCAGACGCGACAGTACTGGGGAGCTGTTTTTT. Translating gives CASRRDSTGELFF.

The chain has TRBV6-6 and TRBJ1-1, with D unresolved. This CDR3 is 16 amino acids long. CDR1 and CDR2 (germline): MNHNY, SVGAGI (reference sequence). Deletions cut 0 bases from V and 3 bases from J, with 14 bases between. CDR3: CASSYSLSGRDTEAFF. The CDR3 nucleotides are TGTGCCAGCAGTTACTCCCTGTCGGGGAGGGACACTGAAGCTTTCTTT.

This sequence joins TRBV7-8 and TRBJ2-3; D is possibly TRBD1 (6 bases). Germline CDR1 SGHVS, CDR2 FQNEAQ. Trimming stripped 4 bases from V and 2 bases from J, with 16 bases between. CDR3 length: 16 residues. The CDR3 loop reads CASSWGPRVHTDTQYF. The CDR3 bases are TGTGCCAGCAGCTGGGGGCCCAGGGTGCACACAGATACGCAGTATTTT.

The V gene is TRBV10-2, the J gene TRBJ1-2; possible D gene TRBD1, 5 bases. Trimming removed 6 bases at V and 4 bases at J, with 15 bases between. Germline V gene sequence: CDR1 WSHSY, CDR2 SAAADI. CDR3 length: 14 residues. The CDR3 coding sequence is TGCGCCAGCAGCTGGGAGGGGCCGGGCTATGGCTACACCTTC. This sequence encodes CASSWEGPGYGYTF.

J is TRBJ1-5 and V is TRBV5-1; D gene ambiguous. This CDR3 region has 15 residues. Germline V lookup: CDR1 SGHRS, CDR2 YFSETQ. The V end was cut by 4 bases, the J end by 0 bases, with 11 bases between. Here the CDR3 reads CASSPDSYSNQPQHF. CDR3 sequence (DNA): TGCGCCAGCAGCCCGGACTCTTATAGCAATCAGCCCCAGCATTTT.